This T cell receptor beta chain was retrieved from a study of CD8+CD57+ T cells in acquired aplastic anemia. By flow cytometry, patients selected for sequencing had shown an expansion of CD8+CD57+ cells. The patients all had a severe acquired aplastic anemia diagnosis. At blood sampling, none of the patients had yet received therapy. The template used for profiling TCR beta VDJ and CDR3 was genomic DNA. TCRdb re-called the reads with MiXCR, one entry per CDR3 protein. The table includes under 200,000 distinct CDR3 sequences, around 43% detected once. Trimming removed 7 bases from V and 0 bases from J, with 27 bases in between. The CDR3 covers 19 residues.

This sequence was found in a human donor with aplastic anemia. Sample: sorted CD4+, CD8+, or CD8+CD57+ T cells (not recorded which) from PBMCs. The rearrangement joins TRBV12-3 or TRBV12-4 to TRBJ1-1, with D possibly TRBD1 on 5 matching bases. The CDR3 is CASTEITGIGVFMNTEAFF. Written as DNA, the CDR3 is TGTGCCAGCACCGAAATAACGGGAATAGGGGTCTTCATGAACACTGAAGCTTTCTTT.